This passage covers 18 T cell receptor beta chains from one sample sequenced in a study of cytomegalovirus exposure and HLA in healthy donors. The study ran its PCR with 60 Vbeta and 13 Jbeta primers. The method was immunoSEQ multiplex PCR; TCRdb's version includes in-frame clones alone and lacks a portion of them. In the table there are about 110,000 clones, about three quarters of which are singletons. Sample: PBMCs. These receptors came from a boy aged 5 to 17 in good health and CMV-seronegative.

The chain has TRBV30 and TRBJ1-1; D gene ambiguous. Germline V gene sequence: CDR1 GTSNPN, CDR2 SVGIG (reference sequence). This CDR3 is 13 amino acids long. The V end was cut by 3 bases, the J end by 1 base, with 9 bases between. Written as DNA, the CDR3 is TGTGCCTGGAGGCCGACTAAGAACACTGAAGCTTTCTTT. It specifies CAWRPTKNTEAFF.

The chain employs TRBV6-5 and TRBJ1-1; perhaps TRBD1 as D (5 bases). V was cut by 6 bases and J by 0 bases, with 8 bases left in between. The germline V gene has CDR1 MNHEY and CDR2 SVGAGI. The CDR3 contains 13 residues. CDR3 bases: TGTGCCAGCAGATTACAGGTGAACACTGAAGCTTTCTTT. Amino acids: CASRLQVNTEAFF.

The CDR3 loop reads CASRPLTSGRAIGELFF. Written as DNA, the CDR3 is TGTGCCAGCAGGCCGCTGACTAGCGGGAGGGCCATCGGGGAGCTGTTTTTT. The chain is built from TRBV2 and TRBJ2-2; 14 nucleotides align to TRBD2. Trimming took 6 bases from V and 7 from J; bases not matched to a gene: 10. The CDR3 spans 17 residues. CDR1 is SNHLY, CDR2 FYNNEI, per germline. The full variable domain, in which reference TRBV2 and TRBJ2-2 provide the parts outside the CDR3, is EPEVTQTPSHQVTQMGQEVILRCVPISNHLYFYWYRQILGQKVEFLVSFYNNEISEKSEIFDDQFSVERPDGSNFTLKIRSTKLEDSAMYFCASRPLTSGRAIGELFFGEGSRLTVL.

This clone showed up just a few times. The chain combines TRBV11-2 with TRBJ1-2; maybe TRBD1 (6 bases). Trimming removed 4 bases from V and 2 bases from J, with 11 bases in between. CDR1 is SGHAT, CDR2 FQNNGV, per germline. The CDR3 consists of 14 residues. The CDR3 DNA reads TGTGCCAGCAGCTCTGTTAGGGGGAACTATGGCTACACCTTC. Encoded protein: CASSSVRGNYGYTF.

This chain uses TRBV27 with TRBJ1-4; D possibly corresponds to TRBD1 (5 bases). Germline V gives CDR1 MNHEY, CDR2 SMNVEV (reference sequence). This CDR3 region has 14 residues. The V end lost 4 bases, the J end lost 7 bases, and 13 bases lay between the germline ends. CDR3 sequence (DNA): TGTGCCAGCAGTTATCGTCAGGGCGGTGAAAAACTGTTTTTT. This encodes CASSYRQGGEKLFF.

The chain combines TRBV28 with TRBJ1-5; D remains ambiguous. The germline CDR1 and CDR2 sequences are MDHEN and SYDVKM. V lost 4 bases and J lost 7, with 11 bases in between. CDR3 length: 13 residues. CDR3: CASSSGFHQPQHF. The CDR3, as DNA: TGTGCCAGCAGTTCCGGTTTTCACCAGCCCCAGCATTTT.

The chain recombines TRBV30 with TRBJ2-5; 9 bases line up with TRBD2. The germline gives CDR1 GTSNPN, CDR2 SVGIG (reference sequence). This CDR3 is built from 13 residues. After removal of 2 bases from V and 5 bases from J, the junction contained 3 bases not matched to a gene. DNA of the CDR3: TGTGCCTGGAGTTCCGGACTAGCGGAGACCCAGTACTTC. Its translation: CAWSSGLAETQYF.

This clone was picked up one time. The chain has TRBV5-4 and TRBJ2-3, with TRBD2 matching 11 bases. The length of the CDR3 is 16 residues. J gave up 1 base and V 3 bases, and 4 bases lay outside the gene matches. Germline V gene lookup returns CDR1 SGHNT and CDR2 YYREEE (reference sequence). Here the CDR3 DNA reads TGTGCCAGCAGCTCGATGACTAGCGGGGGCACAGATACGCAGTATTTT. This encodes CASSSMTSGGTDTQYF.

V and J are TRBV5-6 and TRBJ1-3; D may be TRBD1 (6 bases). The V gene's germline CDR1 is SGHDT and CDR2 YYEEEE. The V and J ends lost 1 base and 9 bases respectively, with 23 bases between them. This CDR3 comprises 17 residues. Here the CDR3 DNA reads TGTGCCAGCAGCTTGTTCGGGGCATCGACTCCCAGGGGCACCATATATTTT. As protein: CASSLFGASTPRGTIYF.

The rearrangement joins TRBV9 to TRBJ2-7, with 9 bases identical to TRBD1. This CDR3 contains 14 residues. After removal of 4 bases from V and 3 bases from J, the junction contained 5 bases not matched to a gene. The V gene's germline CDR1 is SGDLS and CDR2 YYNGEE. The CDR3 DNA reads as TGTGCCAGCAGCCCGACAGGGGGTTACTACGAGCAGTACTTC. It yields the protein CASSPTGGYYEQYF. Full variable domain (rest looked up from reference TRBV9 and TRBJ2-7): DSGVTQTPKHLITATGQRVTLRCSPRSGDLSVYWYQQSLDQGLQFLIQYYNGEERAKGNILERFSAQQFPDLHSELNLSSLELGDSALYFCASSPTGGYYEQYFGPGTRLTVT.

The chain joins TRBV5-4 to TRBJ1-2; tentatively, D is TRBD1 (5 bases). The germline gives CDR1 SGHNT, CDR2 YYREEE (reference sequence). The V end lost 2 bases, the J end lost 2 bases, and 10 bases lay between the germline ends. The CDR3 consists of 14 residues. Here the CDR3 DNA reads TGTGCCAGCAGCTTCTGGGGGGGAAACTATGGCTACACCTTC. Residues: CASSFWGGNYGYTF.

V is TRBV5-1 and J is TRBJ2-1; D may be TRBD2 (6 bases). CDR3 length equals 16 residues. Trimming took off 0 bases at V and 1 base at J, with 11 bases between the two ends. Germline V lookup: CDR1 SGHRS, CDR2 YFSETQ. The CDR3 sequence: CASSLDPGRSYNEQFF. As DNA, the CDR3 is TGCGCCAGCAGCTTGGACCCCGGGAGATCCTACAATGAGCAGTTCTTC. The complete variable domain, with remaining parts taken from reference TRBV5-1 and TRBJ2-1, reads KAGVTQTPRYLIKTRGQQVTLSCSPISGHRSVSWYQQTPGQGLQFLFEYFSETQRNKGNFPGRFSGRQFSNSRSEMNVSTLELGDSALYLCASSLDPGRSYNEQFFGPGTRLTVL.

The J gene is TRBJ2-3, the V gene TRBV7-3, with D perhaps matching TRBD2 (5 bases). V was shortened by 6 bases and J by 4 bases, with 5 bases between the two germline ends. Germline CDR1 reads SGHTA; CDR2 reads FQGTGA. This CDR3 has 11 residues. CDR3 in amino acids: CASSSADTQYF. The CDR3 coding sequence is TGTGCCAGCAGTAGCGCAGATACGCAGTATTTT.

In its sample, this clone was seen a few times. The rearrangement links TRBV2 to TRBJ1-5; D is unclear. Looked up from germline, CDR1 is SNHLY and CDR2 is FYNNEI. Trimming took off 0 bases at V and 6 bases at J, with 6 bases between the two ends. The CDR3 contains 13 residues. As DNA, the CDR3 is TGTGCCAGCAGTGAAGCGCGAGGTCAGCCCCAGCATTTT. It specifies CASSEARGQPQHF.

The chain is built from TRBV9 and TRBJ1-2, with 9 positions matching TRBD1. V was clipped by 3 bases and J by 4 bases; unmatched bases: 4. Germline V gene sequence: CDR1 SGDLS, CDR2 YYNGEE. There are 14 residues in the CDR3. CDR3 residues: CASSAGQGSYGYTF. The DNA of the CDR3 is TGTGCCAGCAGCGCGGGACAGGGTTCCTATGGCTACACCTTC.

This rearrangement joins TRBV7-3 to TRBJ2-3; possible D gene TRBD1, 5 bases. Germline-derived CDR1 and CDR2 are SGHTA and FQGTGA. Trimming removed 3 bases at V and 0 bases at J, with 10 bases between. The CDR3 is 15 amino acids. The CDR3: CASSFGASSTDTQYF. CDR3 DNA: TGTGCCAGCAGCTTTGGGGCTTCTAGCACAGATACGCAGTATTTT.

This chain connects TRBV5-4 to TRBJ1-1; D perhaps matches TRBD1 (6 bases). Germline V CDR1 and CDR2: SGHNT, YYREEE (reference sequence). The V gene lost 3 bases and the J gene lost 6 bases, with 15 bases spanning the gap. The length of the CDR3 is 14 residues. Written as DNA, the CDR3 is TGTGCCAGCAGCTCTACGGACAGACAGCCTGAAGCTTTCTTT. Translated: CASSSTDRQPEAFF.

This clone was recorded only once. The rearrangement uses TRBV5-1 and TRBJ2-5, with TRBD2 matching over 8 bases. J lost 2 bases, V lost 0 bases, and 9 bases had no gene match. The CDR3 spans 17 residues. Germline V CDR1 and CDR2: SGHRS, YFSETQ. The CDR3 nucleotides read TGCGCCAGCAGCTTGGAGGCTAGCGGGCTACGACAAGAGACCCAGTACTTC. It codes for CASSLEASGLRQETQYF.